A selection of T cell receptor beta chains follows, all from one sample in a study of Ad26.COV2.S vaccination and SARS-CoV-2 variants. Assay used: immunoSEQ multiplex PCR; TCRdb lists only in-frame clones, some missing. The repertoire holds approximately 410,000 clones, with 88% as singletons. Here the sequenced sample was peripheral blood, taken in a trial of Ad26.COV2.S vaccine versus placebo. The receptors were sampled from a person between 18 and 60 years old who received the Ad26.COV2.S COVID-19 vaccine or a placebo. The conserved cysteine and the conserved F or W are not part of the CDR3 here. A D gene is named only where the DNA matches it firmly. Not all rows give a size; the values are once, few, many and, for expanded clones, a class.

TRBJ2-3,TRBV7-9,NA,NA,ASSYSGVQGDTQY
TRBJ1-4,TRBV2,NA,NA,ASSGTGTNEKLF
TRBJ1-2,TRBV28,NA,TRBD1,ASSLAYYRGRNGYT
TRBJ2-7,TRBV28,NA,NA,ASSPPMVEQY
TRBJ2-1,TRBV4-3,NA,NA,ASSQHNEQF
TRBJ2-3,TRBV29-1,NA,TRBD2,SVEAGGGADTQY
TRBJ2-5,TRBV5-4,NA,TRBD1,ASSLRTGTETQY
TRBJ2-3,TRBV7-9,NA,NA,ASSPAVGGHLTDTQY
TRBJ1-1,TRBV28,NA,NA,ASSLAGSSLRAF
TRBJ1-6,TRBV6-2/TRBV6-3,few,NA,ASRPTGLPLH
TRBJ1-2,TRBV27,NA,NA,ASSLSTGGYYGYT
TRBJ1-5,TRBV19,NA,NA,ASRTTGISNQPQH
TRBJ2-5,TRBV27,NA,NA,ASSFAPGETQY
TRBJ2-1,TRBV7-9,NA,NA,ASSTSILARDEQF
TRBJ2-7,TRBV7-8,NA,NA,ASSLAPGNYEQY
TRBJ1-2,TRBV6-5,NA,TRBD1,ASREGAPSDGYT
TRBJ1-5,TRBV21-1,NA,NA,ASNEDRGDNQPQH
TRBJ1-5,TRBV6-5,NA,NA,ASSSLDRGNQPQH
TRBJ1-5,TRBV9,NA,NA,ASSVDQGQPQH
TRBJ2-2,TRBV13,NA,TRBD2,ASSWARGESGELF
TRBJ2-1,TRBV6-4,NA,TRBD2,ASSLLAGDYNEQF
TRBJ2-6,TRBV29-1,NA,NA,SVDQSSGANVLT
TRBJ1-6,TRBV27,NA,NA,ASSLVAGDNSPLH
TRBJ1-1,TRBV30,NA,NA,AWAKNRDTEAF
TRBJ1-4,TRBV11-1,NA,NA,ASSRDGFKLF
TRBJ2-7,TRBV10-3,NA,TRBD1,AISEIGEKGTGSYEQY
TRBJ2-1,TRBV29-1,once,NA,SALPRGTNEQF
TRBJ1-2,TRBV28,NA,TRBD1,ASSFRRQGKVTNYGYT
TRBJ2-4,TRBV13,NA,NA,ASSLSIRDIQY
TRBJ2-3,TRBV7-9,NA,NA,ASSPRLGQLRGDTQY
TRBJ2-2,TRBV19,NA,TRBD1,ASTPGQGITGELF
TRBJ2-5,TRBV3-1/TRBV3-2,NA,NA,ASSQIPADQETQY
TRBJ2-1,TRBV4-3,once,NA,ASSQEGGPYNEQF
TRBJ2-1,TRBV9,NA,TRBD1,ASSVLSGQLSSYNEQF
TRBJ2-7,TRBV12-3/TRBV12-4,NA,NA,ASSSQSYEQY
TRBJ1-1,TRBV29-1,NA,NA,SVDFRTEAF
TRBJ1-3,TRBV6-2/TRBV6-3,NA,NA,ASSYSSSGRPGVPIY
TRBJ2-1,TRBV18,NA,NA,ASSFIVRGYNEQF
TRBJ2-5,TRBV4-1,NA,NA,ASSQGQGSFGRETQY
TRBJ1-2,TRBV14,NA,NA,ASSQELSTVYGYT
TRBJ2-7,TRBV2,NA,TRBD1,ASSGDSSYEQY